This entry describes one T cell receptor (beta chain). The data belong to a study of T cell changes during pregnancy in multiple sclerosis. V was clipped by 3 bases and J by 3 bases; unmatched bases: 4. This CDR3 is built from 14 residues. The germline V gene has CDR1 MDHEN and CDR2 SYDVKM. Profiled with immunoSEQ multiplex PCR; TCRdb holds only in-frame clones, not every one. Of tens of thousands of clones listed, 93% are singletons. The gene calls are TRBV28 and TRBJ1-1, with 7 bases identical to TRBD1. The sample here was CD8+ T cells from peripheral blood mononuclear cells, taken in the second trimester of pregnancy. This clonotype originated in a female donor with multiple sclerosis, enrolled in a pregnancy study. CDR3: CASSFMGTDTEAFF. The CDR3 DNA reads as TGTGCCAGCAGTTTCATGGGGACAGACACTGAAGCTTTCTTT.